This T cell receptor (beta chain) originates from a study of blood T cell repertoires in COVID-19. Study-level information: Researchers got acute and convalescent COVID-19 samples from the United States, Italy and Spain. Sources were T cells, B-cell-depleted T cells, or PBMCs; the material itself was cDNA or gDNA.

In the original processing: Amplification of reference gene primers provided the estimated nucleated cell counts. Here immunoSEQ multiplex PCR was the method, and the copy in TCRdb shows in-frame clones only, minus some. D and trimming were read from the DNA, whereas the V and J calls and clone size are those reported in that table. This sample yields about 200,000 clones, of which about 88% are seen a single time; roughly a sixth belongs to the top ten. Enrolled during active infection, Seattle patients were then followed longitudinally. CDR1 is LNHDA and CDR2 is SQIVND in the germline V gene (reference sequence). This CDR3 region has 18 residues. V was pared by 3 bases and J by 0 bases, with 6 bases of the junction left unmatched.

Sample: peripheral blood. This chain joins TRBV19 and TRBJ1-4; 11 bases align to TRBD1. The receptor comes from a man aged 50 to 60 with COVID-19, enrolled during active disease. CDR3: CASSIGGGQGATNEKLFF. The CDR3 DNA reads TGTGCCAGTAGTATCGGTGGGGGACAGGGGGCAACTAATGAAAAACTGTTTTTT.